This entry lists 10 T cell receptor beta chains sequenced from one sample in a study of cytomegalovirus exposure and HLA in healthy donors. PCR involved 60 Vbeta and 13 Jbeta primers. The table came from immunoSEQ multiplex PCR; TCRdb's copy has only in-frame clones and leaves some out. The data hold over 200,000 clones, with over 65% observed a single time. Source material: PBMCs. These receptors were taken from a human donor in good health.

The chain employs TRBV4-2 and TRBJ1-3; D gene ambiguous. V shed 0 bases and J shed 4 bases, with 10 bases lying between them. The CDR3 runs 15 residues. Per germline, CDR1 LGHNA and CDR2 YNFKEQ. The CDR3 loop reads CASSQDLTLGNTIYF. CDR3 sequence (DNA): TGTGCCAGCAGCCAAGATCTGACACTGGGAAACACCATATATTTT.

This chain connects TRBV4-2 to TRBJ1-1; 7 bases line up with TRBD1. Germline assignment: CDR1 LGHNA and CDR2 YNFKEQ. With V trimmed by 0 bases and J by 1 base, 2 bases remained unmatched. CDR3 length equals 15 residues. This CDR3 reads CASSQDAGGNTEAFF. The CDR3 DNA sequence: TGTGCCAGCAGCCAAGATGCAGGGGGGAACACTGAAGCTTTCTTT.

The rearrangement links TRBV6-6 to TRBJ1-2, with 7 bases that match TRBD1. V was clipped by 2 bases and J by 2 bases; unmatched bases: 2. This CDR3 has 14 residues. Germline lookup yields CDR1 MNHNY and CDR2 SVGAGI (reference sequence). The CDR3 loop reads CASSYTQGNYGYTF. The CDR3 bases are TGTGCCAGCAGTTACACACAGGGGAACTATGGCTACACCTTC.

In DNA, the CDR3 is TGTGCCACCAGCAGAGATCAGGGGGGCGGCGAGCAGTACTTC. Protein: CATSRDQGGGEQYF. V is TRBV15 and J is TRBJ2-7, with TRBD1 as a possible D gene (7 bases). This CDR3 has 14 residues. Trimming pared 0 bases from V and 6 bases from J, leaving 12 bases between. The germline V gene encodes CDR1 LNHNV and CDR2 YYDKDF (reference sequence).

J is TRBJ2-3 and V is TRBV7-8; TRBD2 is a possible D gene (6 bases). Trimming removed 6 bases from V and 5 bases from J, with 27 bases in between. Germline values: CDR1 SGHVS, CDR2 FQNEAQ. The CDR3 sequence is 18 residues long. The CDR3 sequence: CASRNPPPDGGPIDTQYF. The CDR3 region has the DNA TGTGCCAGCAGGAATCCGCCTCCTGATGGAGGGCCGATAGATACGCAGTATTTT.

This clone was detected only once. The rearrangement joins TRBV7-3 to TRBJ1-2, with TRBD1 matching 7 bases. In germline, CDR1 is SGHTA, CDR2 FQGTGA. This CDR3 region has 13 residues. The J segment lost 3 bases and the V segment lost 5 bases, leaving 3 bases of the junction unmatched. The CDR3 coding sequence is TGTGCCAGCAGCCCAGGGACAGACTATGGCTACACCTTC. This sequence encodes CASSPGTDYGYTF.

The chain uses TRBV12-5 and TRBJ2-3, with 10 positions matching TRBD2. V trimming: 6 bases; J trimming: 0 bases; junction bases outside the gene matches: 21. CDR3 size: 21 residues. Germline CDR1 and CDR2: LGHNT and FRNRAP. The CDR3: CASGFRPWTSGGGTSTDTQYF. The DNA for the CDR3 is TGTGCTAGTGGCTTCAGGCCTTGGACTAGCGGCGGGGGAACTAGCACAGATACGCAGTATTTT.

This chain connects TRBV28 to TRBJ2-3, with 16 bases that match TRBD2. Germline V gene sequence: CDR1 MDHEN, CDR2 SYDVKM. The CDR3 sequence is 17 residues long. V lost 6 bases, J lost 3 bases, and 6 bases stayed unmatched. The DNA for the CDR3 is TGTGCCAGCAGCTTGGGACTAGCGGGAGGGTCAACAGATACGCAGTATTTT. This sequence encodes CASSLGLAGGSTDTQYF.

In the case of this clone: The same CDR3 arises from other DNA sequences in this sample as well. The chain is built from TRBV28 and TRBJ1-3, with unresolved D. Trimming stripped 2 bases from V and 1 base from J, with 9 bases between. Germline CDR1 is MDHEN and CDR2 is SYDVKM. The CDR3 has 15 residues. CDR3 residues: CASSLLVSSGNTIYF. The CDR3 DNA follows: TGTGCCAGCAGTTTACTCGTGAGTTCTGGAAACACCATATATTTT.

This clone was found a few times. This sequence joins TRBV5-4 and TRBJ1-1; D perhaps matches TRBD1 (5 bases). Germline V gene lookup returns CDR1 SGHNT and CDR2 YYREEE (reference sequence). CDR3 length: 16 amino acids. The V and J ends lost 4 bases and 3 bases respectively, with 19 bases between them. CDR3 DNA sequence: TGTGCCAGCAGCCCCCACCTAGGCAGGGCGGACACTGAAGCTTTCTTT. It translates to CASSPHLGRADTEAFF.